The 29 T cell receptor beta chains presented below share a single source sample, sequenced in a study of cytomegalovirus exposure and HLA in healthy donors (dated by TCRdb to about 2017). To prepare the library, the immunoSEQ multiplex PCR assay was applied. For the multiplex PCR, a mixture combining 60 forward primers for TCR Vbeta segments and 13 reverse primers for TCR Jbeta segments was used. Here the immuneACCESS table is served through TCRdb, limited to in-frame sequences with V and J called. Missing clones are a known gap in these copies; in checked studies unresolved V genes cover under half, and the rest lacks a known reason. A total of approximately 100,000 clones appear in this sample, about 80% of them only once. The top ten clonotypes cover about 3% of the sample. The specimen was PBMCs. The source is a woman in her forties in good health and CMV-seronegative.

The V call is TRBV7-9, the J call TRBJ2-7; D call uncertain. This CDR3 region has 13 residues. V lost 5 bases and J 3 bases, leaving 11 bases between the germline ends. Germline V gives CDR1 SEHNR, CDR2 FQNEAQ (reference sequence). The CDR3, as DNA: TGTGCCAGCAGCCGTCTCGGGTACTACGAGCAGTACTTC. Protein sequence: CASSRLGYYEQYF.

This chain connects TRBV27 to TRBJ1-1; possible D gene TRBD1, 5 bases. Germline V gene data show CDR1 as MNHEY and CDR2 as SMNVEV (reference sequence). Deletions cut 8 bases from V and 4 bases from J, with 14 bases between. The CDR3 loop spans 13 amino acids. The CDR3 reads CASRPWGPTEAFF. Here the CDR3 DNA reads TGTGCCAGCCGCCCGTGGGGCCCCACTGAAGCTTTCTTT.

The rearrangement links TRBV18 to TRBJ2-2, with TRBD2 as a possible D gene (7 bases). Per the germline V gene, CDR1 is KGHSH and CDR2 is LQKENI. Trimming left V 0 bases short and J 6 bases short, with 14 bases between. The CDR3 extends over 16 amino acids. CDR3 sequence: CASSPPGPGGPGELFF. DNA of the CDR3: TGTGCCAGCTCACCACCGGGACCCGGGGGGCCCGGGGAGCTGTTTTTT.

V and J are TRBV6-4 and TRBJ2-7; D might be TRBD1 (5 bases). Between the trimmed V and J ends, which lost 1 base and 5 bases, there was a span of 12 bases. The germline gives CDR1 MRHNA, CDR2 SNTAGT. The CDR3 sequence is 14 residues long. The CDR3 nucleotides read TGTGCCAGCAGTGACTTCCCAGGGTCCCACGAGCAGTACTTC. Translated, it gives CASSDFPGSHEQYF.

A few counts support this clone. The chain joins TRBV6-6 to TRBJ1-6, with a tentative D call TRBD1 (6 bases). Deletions cut 4 bases from V and 5 bases from J, with 9 bases between. Germline CDR1 is MNHNY and CDR2 is SVGAGI (reference sequence). This CDR3 spans 14 amino acids. CDR3 protein: CASSFRGNNSPLHF. CDR3 nucleotide sequence: TGTGCCAGCAGTTTCAGGGGAAATAATTCACCCCTCCACTTT.

V and J are TRBV10-3 and TRBJ1-5; 8 bases are a match to TRBD1. Losses at the gene ends were 6 bases for V and 10 bases for J; bases not matched to a gene: 11. This CDR3 is built from 14 residues. CDR1 and CDR2 (germline): ENHRY, SYGVKD. In DNA form, the CDR3 reads TGTGCCATCAGCAAGGGGACAGGCGATGAACCCCAGCATTTT. Its translation: CAISKGTGDEPQHF.

As for this clone: This sample includes further DNA sequences coding for the same CDR3. The J gene is TRBJ2-2, the V gene TRBV19, with a weak D call TRBD2 (5 bases). The V gene's germline CDR1 is LNHDA and CDR2 SQIVND (reference sequence). Trimming pared 3 bases from V and 4 bases from J, leaving 12 bases between. The CDR3 length is 15 residues. Here the CDR3 DNA reads TGTGCCAGTAGTATTGGAGGCCTAGGCACCGGGGAGCTGTTTTTT. It yields the protein CASSIGGLGTGELFF.

The chain employs TRBV4-3 and TRBJ2-7, with 7 bases identical to TRBD1. CDR1 and CDR2 (germline): LGHNA, YSLEER. This CDR3 is built from 14 residues. After removal of 1 base from V and 5 bases from J, the junction contained 5 bases not matched to a gene. The CDR3 region is CASSQGQGWNEQYF. The DNA for the CDR3 is TGCGCCAGCAGCCAAGGACAGGGATGGAACGAGCAGTACTTC.

This clone has only one observation. The chain uses TRBV29-1 and TRBJ2-5; D is undetermined. With 3 bases removed from V and 2 bases from J, the gap between germline ends came to 4 bases. Germline CDR1 and CDR2: SQVTM and ANQGSEA. CDR3 length equals 11 residues. DNA for the CDR3: TGCAGCGTTGAGAGGCAAGAGACCCAGTACTTC. Translated, it gives CSVERQETQYF.

This chain uses TRBV6-5 with TRBJ2-7; maybe TRBD1 (5 bases). Germline V gene data show CDR1 as MNHEY and CDR2 as SVGAGI. Trimming left V 7 bases short and J 2 bases short, with 9 bases between. The CDR3 runs to 12 residues. CDR3 loop: CASTDSTYEQYF. The CDR3 DNA follows: TGTGCCAGCACCGACAGTACCTACGAGCAGTACTTC.

The chain combines TRBV4-3 with TRBJ2-4; the match to TRBD2 covers 11 bases. With 0 bases clipped from V and 8 bases from J, the junction kept 15 bases outside the gene matches. The germline gives CDR1 LGHNA, CDR2 YSLEER. The CDR3 runs to 19 residues. The CDR3 is CASSQEGSGRALPAHIQYF. DNA of the CDR3: TGCGCCAGCAGCCAAGAGGGTAGCGGGAGGGCCCTGCCGGCGCACATTCAGTACTTC.

The V call is TRBV5-6, the J call TRBJ2-5, with D unresolved. Matching the DNA end better, TRBJ2-7 makes the J call doubtful. CDR3 length equals 14 residues. Germline loops: CDR1 SGHDT, CDR2 YYEEEE. Here the CDR3 reads CASSPVGGTYEQYF. The DNA for the CDR3 is TGTGCCAGCAGCCCTGTCGGCGGCACCTACGAGCAGTACTTC.

The rearrangement uses TRBV6-6 and TRBJ1-1; D uncertain. CDR1 is MNHNY and CDR2 is SVGAGI in the germline V gene (reference sequence). V was trimmed by 8 bases and J by 0 bases, leaving 13 bases between them. This CDR3 spans 14 amino acids. DNA for the CDR3: TGTGCCAGCGCCCAACCGAGGATGAACACTGAAGCTTTCTTT. It codes for CASAQPRMNTEAFF.

The CDR3, as DNA: TGTGCCAGCAGAGGGACAGGGGGCATGGCTTTCTTT. Protein: CASRGTGGMAFF. V is TRBV2 and J is TRBJ1-1; 12 positions agree with TRBD1. The CDR3 sequence is 12 residues long. CDR1 is SNHLY, CDR2 FYNNEI, per germline. The V and J ends lost 6 bases and 11 bases, in that order; junction bases with no gene match: 4.

This chain joins TRBV28 and TRBJ1-3, with D possibly matching TRBD1 (5 bases). Trimming took 0 bases from V and 4 from J, leaving 10 bases between them. The germline CDR1 and CDR2 sequences are MDHEN and SYDVKM. The CDR3 sequence is 15 residues long. The CDR3 DNA is TGTGCCAGCAGTTTATGGCAGGGAGGAGGAAACACCATATATTTT. The encoded protein is CASSLWQGGGNTIYF.

This sequence joins TRBV11-2 and TRBJ1-2; possibly TRBD1 for D (6 bases). The CDR3 covers 14 residues. V lost 5 bases to trimming and J lost 8 bases, with 18 bases between them. CDR1 and CDR2 from the germline V gene are SGHAT and FQNNGV. CDR3 DNA: TGTGCCAGCAGCCTAGGACAGCGAACTTACGGCTACACCTTC. It translates to CASSLGQRTYGYTF.

The chain couples TRBV6-1 to TRBJ2-1, with a weak D call TRBD1 (6 bases). CDR3 size: 13 residues. In germline, CDR1 is MNHNS, CDR2 SASEGT. Between the trimmed V and J ends, which lost 5 bases and 6 bases, there was a span of 11 bases. In DNA form, the CDR3 reads TGTGCCAGCAGTTGGGGGCCGGGCAATGAGCAGTTCTTC. It yields the protein CASSWGPGNEQFF.

This sequence joins TRBV28 and TRBJ2-1; D unclear. The germline V and J ends were trimmed by 1 base and 0 bases, with 7 bases remaining between them. CDR3 length equals 15 residues. Germline CDR1 MDHEN, CDR2 SYDVKM. The CDR3 region is CASSLSSSSYNEQFF. In DNA form, the CDR3 reads TGTGCCAGCAGTTTATCCTCGAGCTCCTACAATGAGCAGTTCTTC. The full variable domain, completed using reference TRBV28 and TRBJ2-1, is DVKVTQSSRYLVKRTGEKVFLECVQDMDHENMFWYRQDPGLGLRLIYFSYDVKMKEKGDIPEGYSVSREKKERFSLILESASTNQTSMYLCASSLSSSSYNEQFFGPGTRLTVL.

The V call is TRBV21-1, the J call TRBJ2-7; TRBD1, as called in the table, went unchecked against the DNA. TRBV21-1 is a documented pseudogene. The CDR3 loop spans 18 amino acids. CDR3 in amino acids: CASSHQRHDRPTPYEQYF. CDR3 nucleotides: TGTGCCAGCAGCCACCAACGCCACGACAGGCCAACTCCCTACGAGCAGTACTTC.

This chain joins TRBV7-9 and TRBJ1-4, with a possible D match to TRBD1 (6 bases). The ends were cut back, 3 bases at V and 5 bases at J, with 13 bases in the middle. From germline, CDR1 is SEHNR and CDR2 FQNEAQ (reference sequence). The CDR3 extends over 15 amino acids. DNA for the CDR3: TGTGCCAGCAGCTTGGTCGGACAGCCAAATGAAAAACTGTTTTTT. Amino acid sequence: CASSLVGQPNEKLFF.

The chain couples TRBV7-2 to TRBJ2-5, with D perhaps matching TRBD2 (6 bases). CDR3 size: 14 residues. V was trimmed by 4 bases and J by 7 bases, leaving 16 bases between them. Germline assignment: CDR1 SGHTA and CDR2 FQGNSA. The DNA of the CDR3 is TGTGCCAGCAGCTACCAGCGGGCCCTTGGGACCCAGTACTTC. Protein sequence: CASSYQRALGTQYF.

The V call is TRBV29-1, the J call TRBJ2-3; 7 nucleotides line up with TRBD1. This CDR3 spans 16 amino acids. J gave up 3 bases and V 4 bases, and 13 bases lay outside the gene matches. CDR1 is SQVTM, CDR2 ANQGSEA, per germline. The CDR3 DNA reads as TGCAGCGTTGGGCCGACAGGGACGCTTAGGACAGATACGCAGTATTTT. It yields the protein CSVGPTGTLRTDTQYF.

This clone appeared a few times. The J gene is TRBJ2-1, the V gene TRBV19; 7 nucleotides line up with TRBD1. The CDR3 has 15 amino acids. With 3 bases clipped from V and 8 bases from J, the junction kept 10 bases outside the gene matches. Germline CDR1 reads LNHDA; CDR2 reads SQIVND (reference sequence). CDR3 coding DNA: TGTGCCAGTAGTATGAGTAGCGTCGGACAGGATGAGCAGTTCTTC. This translates into CASSMSSVGQDEQFF. Looking up the rest from reference TRBV19 and TRBJ2-1 gives the full variable domain: DGGITQSPKYLFRKEGQNVTLSCEQNLNHDAMYWYRQDPGQGLRLIYYSQIVNDFQKGDIAEGYSVSREKKESFPLTVTSAQKNPTAFYLCASSMSSVGQDEQFFGPGTRLTVL.

To note about this clone: The junction departs from germline at one end; a sequencing error may be responsible. Within the sample, other DNA sequences also encode this same CDR3. The chain employs TRBV9 and TRBJ1-1; 8 bases match TRBD1. Per the germline V gene, CDR1 is SGDLS and CDR2 is YYNGEE. This CDR3 has 14 residues. The CDR3 spells CASSVATTGDQAFF. The CDR3 region has the DNA TGCGCCAGCAGCGTAGCTACGACAGGGGACCAGGCTTTCTTT.

This clone was seen ten or more times. The chain uses TRBV28 and TRBJ2-7; 8 nucleotides agree with TRBD2. Germline V gives CDR1 MDHEN, CDR2 SYDVKM. J was trimmed by 0 bases and V by 2 bases; bases with no gene match: 6. This CDR3 comprises 16 residues. The CDR3 protein is CASSLRGGFRSYEQYF. The DNA of the CDR3 is TGTGCCAGCAGTTTACGGGGGGGATTTCGCTCCTACGAGCAGTACTTC.

A remark on this clone: Other DNA sequences of this sample code for an identical CDR3. The chain combines TRBV5-4 with TRBJ2-5, with 9 bases fitting TRBD2. CDR3 length: 15 residues. Germline V lookup: CDR1 SGHNT, CDR2 YYREEE (reference sequence). Trimming cost V 1 base and J 5 bases; bases outside gene matches: 6. The CDR3 coding sequence is TGTGCCAGCAGCTTGATCGCGGGAGGGGGGGAGACCCAGTACTTC. It yields the protein CASSLIAGGGETQYF. The variable domain in full, completed from reference TRBV5-4 and TRBJ2-5, reads ETGVTQSPTHLIKTRGQQVTLRCSSQSGHNTVSWYQQALGQGPQFIFQYYREEENGRGNFPPRFSGLQFPNYSSELNVNALELDDSALYLCASSLIAGGGETQYFGPGTRLLVL.

The rearrangement uses TRBV30 and TRBJ1-3; D is ambiguous. The CDR3 length is 15 residues. Trimming cost V 1 base and J 0 bases, with 10 bases left between them. Looked up from germline, CDR1 is GTSNPN and CDR2 is SVGIG (reference sequence). Here the CDR3 reads CAWSGALVSGNTIYF. The CDR3, as DNA: TGTGCCTGGAGTGGGGCCCTGGTCTCTGGAAACACCATATATTTT.

The rearrangement uses TRBV27 and TRBJ2-1; 7 bases fit TRBD2. Per the germline V gene, CDR1 is MNHEY and CDR2 is SMNVEV (reference sequence). The CDR3 loop spans 14 amino acids. V was pared by 5 bases and J by 3 bases, with 4 bases of the junction left unmatched. CDR3 DNA: TGTGCCAGCAGTCCGGGACTAAGCTACAATGAGCAGTTCTTC. The encoded protein is CASSPGLSYNEQFF.

V is TRBV5-4 and J is TRBJ1-2; D is undetermined. The CDR3 covers 13 residues. With 4 bases removed from V and 2 bases from J, the gap between germline ends came to 9 bases. Germline CDR1 SGHNT, CDR2 YYREEE (reference sequence). In DNA form, the CDR3 reads TGTGCCAGCAGCCCGACTCAGAACTATGGCTACACCTTC. Its translation is CASSPTQNYGYTF. Based on the CDR3 plus reference TRBV5-4 and TRBJ1-2, the full variable domain is ETGVTQSPTHLIKTRGQQVTLRCSSQSGHNTVSWYQQALGQGPQFIFQYYREEENGRGNFPPRFSGLQFPNYSSELNVNALELDDSALYLCASSPTQNYGYTFGSGTRLTVV.